Each of the 5 T cell receptor beta chains below was sequenced from the same sample in a study of blood T cell repertoires in COVID-19. Using immunoSEQ multiplex PCR, the repertoire was profiled, and TCRdb retains in-frame clones only, with some absent. The data show roughly 280,000 clones, with around 86% seen just once and 3.5% to 4% held by the top ten. What was sequenced was peripheral blood. Source of these receptors: a man younger than 30 with active or convalescent COVID-19.

V is TRBV15 and J is TRBJ2-2; TRBD1 aligns across 9 bases. The CDR3 consists of 15 residues. The trim removed 6 bases at V and 7 bases at J, leaving 9 bases unmatched. CDR1 LNHNV and CDR2 YYDKDF come from the germline V gene (reference sequence). For the CDR3, the DNA is TGTGCCACCAGAAGGACAGGGGAGAATCACGGGGAGCTGTTTTTT. Protein sequence: CATRRTGENHGELFF.

J is TRBJ1-5 and V is TRBV27, with a tentative D call TRBD1 (6 bases). V was clipped by 4 bases and J by 3 bases, with 13 bases between them. Per germline, CDR1 MNHEY and CDR2 SMNVEV (reference sequence). This CDR3 has 15 amino acids. The CDR3 nucleotides are TGTGCCAGCAGTTGGGATGGACAGATCAATCAGCCCCAGCATTTT. This codes for CASSWDGQINQPQHF.

This clone was seen once. V and J are TRBV4-3 and TRBJ2-3; the match to TRBD2 covers 11 bases. V lost 2 bases and J lost 7; bases outside the gene matches: 11. Germline lookup yields CDR1 LGHNA and CDR2 YSLEER. This CDR3 is 17 amino acids long. The CDR3 loop reads CASSQRTSGGLGNTQYF. CDR3 sequence (DNA): TGCGCCAGCAGCCAACGTACTAGCGGGGGTTTAGGGAATACGCAGTATTTT.

V gene TRBV6-5 combines with J gene TRBJ2-7; unclear D gene. Trimming shortened V by 0 bases and J by 9 bases, and 6 bases separated the two germline ends. The CDR3 covers 11 residues. Per the germline V gene, CDR1 is MNHEY and CDR2 is SVGAGI. The CDR3 sequence: CASSYSTVQYF. Here the CDR3 DNA reads TGTGCCAGCAGTTACTCAACGGTGCAGTACTTC.

The V call is TRBV5-1, the J call TRBJ2-2, with 7 bases fitting TRBD1. The trim removed 7 bases at V and 1 base at J, leaving 7 bases unmatched. The CDR3 loop spans 15 amino acids. Germline V lookup: CDR1 SGHRS, CDR2 YFSETQ. As DNA, the CDR3 is TGCGCCAGCTCGTCGGGACAGAAGAACACCGGGGAGCTGTTTTTT. Amino acids: CASSSGQKNTGELFF.